The 29 T cell receptor beta chains presented below share a single source sample, sequenced in a study of beta chain features in type 1 diabetes. Reverse transcription of all isolated RNA meant that expressed TCRB transcripts were sequenced. Sequenced by immunoSEQ multiplex PCR; TCRdb stores in-frame clones only, minus some. The top ten hold 0.03% to 0.035% of the sample, which has around 240,000 clones, over 7.5% seen once. The sequenced material came from naive CD4+ T cells from blood. These receptors all come from a woman in her late teens or twenties in good health.

V usage is TRBV27 and J usage is TRBJ1-1; 7 positions match TRBD1. The CDR3 length is 15 residues. CDR1 is MNHEY and CDR2 is SMNVEV in the germline V gene (reference sequence). V was clipped by 5 bases and J by 1 base; unmatched bases: 7. CDR3 loop: CASSRTGPPNTEAFF. The CDR3 DNA follows: TGTGCCAGCAGTCGGACAGGACCTCCGAACACTGAAGCTTTCTTT.

This clone appeared a few times. The DNA of the CDR3 is TGTGCCACCAGCGGGTTTTCGCGCACAGATACGCAGTATTTT. Translated: CATSGFSRTDTQYF. J is TRBJ2-3 and V is TRBV30, with TRBD2 as a possible D gene (6 bases). The germline V gene has CDR1 GTSNPN and CDR2 SVGIG (reference sequence). This CDR3 is built from 14 residues. The V end was cut by 8 bases, the J end by 1 base, with 16 bases between.

The CDR3 DNA is TGTGCCAGCTCACCAAACCCAACCTACGAGCAGTACTTC. Translated: CASSPNPTYEQYF. The V gene is TRBV18, the J gene TRBJ2-5; no clear D gene. The J call is uncertain, as TRBJ2-7 better fits the DNA end. The germline V gene has CDR1 KGHSH and CDR2 LQKENI. The CDR3 is made up of 13 amino acids.

In this sample, this clone turned up many times. The gene calls are TRBV4-1 and TRBJ2-1; TRBD2 matches 14 bases. With 3 bases clipped from V and 8 bases from J, the junction kept 3 bases outside the gene matches. Germline V gene data show CDR1 as MGHRA and CDR2 as YSYEKL. This CDR3 is 15 amino acids long. The CDR3 DNA is TGCGCCAGCAGCCAGGGACTAGCGGGAGACGATGAGCAGTTCTTC. Residues: CASSQGLAGDDEQFF.

V and J are TRBV19 and TRBJ1-6; D uncertain. Germline CDR1 is LNHDA and CDR2 is SQIVND (reference sequence). CDR3 length equals 15 residues. V was shortened by 7 bases and J by 8 bases, with 18 bases between the two germline ends. For the CDR3, the DNA is TGTGCCAGTATTCTAATTGCCGGGTCTTATTCACCCCTCCACTTT. Translation: CASILIAGSYSPLHF.

This clone has only a few counts. The gene calls are TRBV5-4 and TRBJ2-1, with D maybe TRBD2 (7 bases). Germline V CDR1 and CDR2: SGHNT, YYREEE (reference sequence). This CDR3 is built from 17 residues. Trimming took 3 bases from V and 7 from J, leaving 23 bases between them. DNA for the CDR3: TGTGCCAGCAGCTCGGGGAGGGGGGGCATATCGGGGAATGAGCAGTTCTTC. Translation: CASSSGRGGISGNEQFF.

The rearrangement joins TRBV30 to TRBJ1-5; TRBD1 matches at 7 bases. The CDR3 runs 14 residues. The V gene's germline CDR1 is GTSNPN and CDR2 SVGIG (reference sequence). V was pared by 2 bases and J by 6 bases, with 7 bases of the junction left unmatched. CDR3 DNA sequence: TGTGCCTGGAGTAACGCAGGGGGATCTCAGCCCCAGCATTTT. Its protein product is CAWSNAGGSQPQHF.

This clone was detected only a few times. CDR3 amino acids: CASSERGNYGYTF. CDR3 bases: TGTGCCAGCAGTGAGCGGGGGAACTATGGCTACACCTTC. The V and J genes are TRBV2 and TRBJ1-2, with D perhaps matching TRBD1 (5 bases). Looked up from germline, CDR1 is SNHLY and CDR2 is FYNNEI. This CDR3 has 13 residues. Trimming left V 3 bases short and J 2 bases short, with 7 bases between. The whole variable domain, remainder taken from reference TRBV2 and TRBJ1-2, is EPEVTQTPSHQVTQMGQEVILRCVPISNHLYFYWYRQILGQKVEFLVSFYNNEISEKSEIFDDQFSVERPDGSNFTLKIRSTKLEDSAMYFCASSERGNYGYTFGSGTRLTVV.

The chain joins TRBV7-2 to TRBJ2-1, with 9 nucleotides matching TRBD2. The CDR3 has 14 amino acids. Germline V gene lookup returns CDR1 SGHTA and CDR2 FQGNSA. J was trimmed by 9 bases and V by 3 bases; bases with no gene match: 6. The CDR3 loop is CASSFGGGAGEQFF. The CDR3 region has the DNA TGTGCCAGCAGCTTCGGCGGGGGGGCCGGTGAGCAGTTCTTC.

The rearrangement uses TRBV30 and TRBJ1-4, with D tentatively TRBD1 (5 bases). The V gene's germline CDR1 is GTSNPN and CDR2 SVGIG (reference sequence). The CDR3 has 14 amino acids. V was clipped by 0 bases and J by 8 bases, with 13 bases between them. In nucleotides, the CDR3 is TGTGCCTGGAGTGTACACAGGCAGGGAGAAAAACTGTTTTTT. It yields the protein CAWSVHRQGEKLFF. Supplemented by reference TRBV30 and TRBJ1-4, the full variable domain reads SQTIHQWPATLVQPVGSPLSLECTVEGTSNPNLYWYRQAAGRGLQLLFYSVGIGQISSEVPQNLSASRPQDRQFILSSKKLLLSDSGFYLCAWSVHRQGEKLFFGSGTQLSVL.

The V and J genes are TRBV18 and TRBJ2-1, with TRBD1 matching 7 bases. Per germline, CDR1 KGHSH and CDR2 LQKENI. The length of the CDR3 is 15 residues. V was clipped by 6 bases and J by 1 base; unmatched bases: 6. DNA for the CDR3: TGTGCCAGCTCGTACAGACAGGGATCCTACAATGAGCAGTTCTTC. Protein sequence: CASSYRQGSYNEQFF.

The J gene is TRBJ1-2, the V gene TRBV19, with D uncertain. Germline values: CDR1 LNHDA, CDR2 SQIVND (reference sequence). This CDR3 has 13 residues. Trimming stripped 4 bases from V and 7 bases from J, with 13 bases between. The CDR3 protein is CASSTDILGGYTF. CDR3 bases: TGTGCCAGTAGTACCGACATACTGGGTGGCTACACCTTC.

This clone turned up a few times. The V gene is TRBV5-1, the J gene TRBJ2-1; TRBD1 matches 8 bases. The CDR3 is 14 residues long. J gave up 4 bases and V 3 bases, and 3 bases lay outside the gene matches. Per the germline V gene, CDR1 is SGHRS and CDR2 is YFSETQ. CDR3 residues: CASSSGQGYNEQFF. The DNA of the CDR3 is TGCGCCAGCAGCTCAGGACAGGGTTACAATGAGCAGTTCTTC.

The chain employs TRBV7-9 and TRBJ2-1; TRBD2 aligns across 9 bases. This CDR3 comprises 17 residues. V was pared by 5 bases and J by 2 bases, with 10 bases of the junction left unmatched. The germline CDR1 and CDR2 sequences are SEHNR and FQNEAQ (reference sequence). CDR3 loop: CASSARASGTAYNEQFF. CDR3 bases: TGTGCCAGCAGCGCGAGGGCTAGCGGGACCGCCTACAATGAGCAGTTCTTC.

This clone appeared a few times. This CDR3 is CASSPRDRVDGYTF. The CDR3 coding sequence is TGTGCCAGCAGCCCCCGGGACAGGGTCGACGGCTACACCTTC. The J gene is TRBJ1-2, the V gene TRBV5-4; 9 bases line up with TRBD1. V was pared by 4 bases and J by 8 bases, with 9 bases of the junction left unmatched. Germline lookup yields CDR1 SGHNT and CDR2 YYREEE (reference sequence). The CDR3 length is 14 residues.

This clone was detected a few times. V gene TRBV6-1 combines with J gene TRBJ2-6; D is ambiguous. Looked up from germline, CDR1 is MNHNS and CDR2 is SASEGT. The CDR3 runs to 16 residues. Trimming took 4 bases from V and 3 from J, leaving 13 bases between them. The CDR3 here is CASSVGRTGGANVLTF. The CDR3 coding sequence is TGTGCCAGCAGTGTTGGTCGTACGGGTGGGGCCAACGTCCTGACTTTC.

The table lists this clone with many counts. This chain links TRBV28 with TRBJ2-5; weak D call: TRBD1 (5 bases). Germline lookup yields CDR1 MDHEN and CDR2 SYDVKM. V shed 7 bases and J shed 5 bases, with 14 bases lying between them. The CDR3 loop spans 13 amino acids. The CDR3 region has the DNA TGTGCCAGCACCCCAGGGATGTGGGAGACCCAGTACTTC. It yields the protein CASTPGMWETQYF.

The sample holds many counts of this clone. The rearrangement joins TRBV7-9 to TRBJ1-1, with D unresolved. Germline lookup yields CDR1 SEHNR and CDR2 FQNEAQ (reference sequence). CDR3 length equals 13 residues. V lost 1 base and J lost 6, with 9 bases in between. CDR3 coding DNA: TGTGCCAGCAGCTTAGTCGGGAAGCCTGAAGCTTTCTTT. It codes for CASSLVGKPEAFF.

This clone was seen more than once but under ten times. The gene calls are TRBV5-4 and TRBJ2-3; 12 bases fit TRBD2. Unmatched junction bases numbered 5, after V lost 4 bases and J lost 2 bases. Germline CDR1 SGHNT, CDR2 YYREEE (reference sequence). This CDR3 is built from 16 residues. The CDR3 DNA reads as TGTGCCAGCAGCAGGAGGACTAGCGGGAACACAGATACGCAGTATTTT. This encodes CASSRRTSGNTDTQYF. The complete variable domain, with remaining parts taken from reference TRBV5-4 and TRBJ2-3, reads ETGVTQSPTHLIKTRGQQVTLRCSSQSGHNTVSWYQQALGQGPQFIFQYYREEENGRGNFPPRFSGLQFPNYSSELNVNALELDDSALYLCASSRRTSGNTDTQYFGPGTRLTVL.

This clone was seen more than once but under ten times. The chain recombines TRBV5-6 with TRBJ1-2, with D possibly TRBD1 on 6 matching bases. Germline assignment: CDR1 SGHDT and CDR2 YYEEEE. The length of the CDR3 is 13 residues. Trimming removed 3 bases from V and 11 bases from J, with 17 bases in between. The DNA for the CDR3 is TGTGCCAGCAGCTCCCAGGGGCAGAGGAGATACACCTTC. Protein: CASSSQGQRRYTF.

Only a few counts were recorded for this clone. This chain connects TRBV6-1 to TRBJ1-5, with D unresolved. Germline V gene data show CDR1 as MNHNS and CDR2 as SASEGT. This CDR3 is 12 amino acids long. Deletions cut 7 bases from V and 4 bases from J, with 8 bases between. CDR3 nucleotides: TGTGCCAGCACAGGTTTTAATCAGCCCCAGCATTTT. It encodes CASTGFNQPQHF.

This chain links TRBV19 with TRBJ2-1, with 12 bases identical to TRBD2. The CDR3 contains 15 residues. The V gene's germline CDR1 is LNHDA and CDR2 SQIVND (reference sequence). Trimming took 4 bases from V and 9 from J; bases not matched to a gene: 7. This CDR3 reads CASSSLAGGPSEQFF. The CDR3 DNA reads TGTGCCAGTAGTAGTCTAGCGGGAGGGCCTAGTGAGCAGTTCTTC.

This clone showed up just a few times. V usage is TRBV13 and J usage is TRBJ2-3, with unresolved D. CDR1 is PRHDT and CDR2 is FYEKMQ in the germline V gene (reference sequence). The CDR3 extends over 15 amino acids. Trimming removed 1 base at V and 0 bases at J, with 8 bases between. CDR3 coding DNA: TGTGCCAGCAGCTTAGCGGCAGGCAGCACAGATACGCAGTATTTT. Encoded protein: CASSLAAGSTDTQYF.

This chain uses TRBV4-1 with TRBJ2-1, with 8 bases matching TRBD2. The germline V gene has CDR1 MGHRA and CDR2 YSYEKL. CDR3 length: 17 amino acids. J lost 0 bases, V lost 4 bases, and 8 bases had no gene match. CDR3 sequence reads: CASSRISGESSYNEQFF. In DNA, the CDR3 is TGCGCCAGCAGCCGAATTAGCGGGGAGAGCTCCTACAATGAGCAGTTCTTC.

This clone was seen a few times. The genes are TRBV7-9 and TRBJ1-1, with D possibly TRBD1 on 5 matching bases. The CDR3 totals 13 residues. V shed 2 bases and J shed 4 bases, with 8 bases lying between them. CDR1 and CDR2 (germline): SEHNR, FQNEAQ (reference sequence). CDR3 nucleotide sequence: TGTGCCAGCAGCTTACTGGGGGGCACTGAAGCTTTCTTT. Translated: CASSLLGGTEAFF.

This clone was seen only a few times. The rearrangement links TRBV5-1 to TRBJ2-7; 7 bases align to TRBD1. The CDR3 is 15 residues long. V was clipped by 0 bases and J by 2 bases; unmatched bases: 5. CDR1 is SGHRS and CDR2 is YFSETQ in the germline V gene. The CDR3 nucleotides read TGCGCCAGCAGCTTGGCCGTGACAGGGCCCTACGAGCAGTACTTC. It is translated as CASSLAVTGPYEQYF. The entire variable domain, with the rest obtained from reference TRBV5-1 and TRBJ2-7, is as follows: KAGVTQTPRYLIKTRGQQVTLSCSPISGHRSVSWYQQTPGQGLQFLFEYFSETQRNKGNFPGRFSGRQFSNSRSEMNVSTLELGDSALYLCASSLAVTGPYEQYFGPGTRLTVT.

This clone showed up just a few times. The V and J genes are TRBV11-2 and TRBJ2-2; D perhaps matches TRBD2 (6 bases). Germline loops: CDR1 SGHAT, CDR2 FQNNGV. Trimming cost V 4 bases and J 1 base, with 16 bases left between them. This CDR3 spans 17 amino acids. The DNA for the CDR3 is TGTGCCAGCAGCTCCCGAGGAGGGGCGGTGAACACCGGGGAGCTGTTTTTT. Amino acid sequence: CASSSRGGAVNTGELFF.

The chain recombines TRBV27 with TRBJ2-1; TRBD2 aligns across 9 bases. This CDR3 has 15 amino acids. Germline CDR1 MNHEY, CDR2 SMNVEV (reference sequence). Germline trimming cut 8 bases from V and 8 bases from J; bases unmatched to any gene: 13. CDR3 sequence (DNA): TGTGCCAGCCAGACTCAGCGGGAGGCGAGCCATGAGCAGTTCTTC. It yields the protein CASQTQREASHEQFF.

For this clone: Other DNA sequences in this sample translate to the same CDR3. V gene TRBV30 combines with J gene TRBJ2-3; 9 bases map to TRBD2. This CDR3 comprises 15 residues. Losses at the gene ends were 0 bases for V and 1 base for J; bases not matched to a gene: 2. CDR1 is GTSNPN and CDR2 is SVGIG in the germline V gene (reference sequence). DNA for the CDR3: TGTGCCTGGAGTGTATTAGCGGGGGGCACAGATACGCAGTATTTT. It translates to CAWSVLAGGTDTQYF.